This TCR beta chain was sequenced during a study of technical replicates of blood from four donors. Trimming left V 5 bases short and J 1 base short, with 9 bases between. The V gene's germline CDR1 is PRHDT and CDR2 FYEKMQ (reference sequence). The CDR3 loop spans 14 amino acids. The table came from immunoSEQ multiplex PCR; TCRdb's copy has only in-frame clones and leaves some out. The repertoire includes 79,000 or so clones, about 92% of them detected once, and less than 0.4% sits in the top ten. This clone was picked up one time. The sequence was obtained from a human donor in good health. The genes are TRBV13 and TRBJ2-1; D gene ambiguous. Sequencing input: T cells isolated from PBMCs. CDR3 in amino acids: CASSAGASYNEQFF. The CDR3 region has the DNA TGTGCCAGCAGCGCCGGAGCGTCCTACAATGAGCAGTTCTTC.